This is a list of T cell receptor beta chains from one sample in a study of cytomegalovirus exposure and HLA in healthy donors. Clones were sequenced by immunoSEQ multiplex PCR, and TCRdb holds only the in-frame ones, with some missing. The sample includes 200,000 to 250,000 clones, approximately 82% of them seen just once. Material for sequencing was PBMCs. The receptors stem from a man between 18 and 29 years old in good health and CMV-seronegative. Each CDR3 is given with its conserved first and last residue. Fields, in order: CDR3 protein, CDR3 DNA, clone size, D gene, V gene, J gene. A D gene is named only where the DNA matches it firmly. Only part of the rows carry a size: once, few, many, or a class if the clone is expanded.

CDR3aa: CAWRNRESGNGYTF
CDR3nt: TGTGCCTGGAGGAACAGGGAAAGTGGGAATGGCTACACCTTC
abundance: -
d_gene: -
v_gene: TRBV30
j_gene: TRBJ1-2

CDR3aa: CASRFVAESNQPQHF
CDR3nt: TGTGCCAGTAGGTTCGTTGCGGAAAGCAATCAGCCCCAGCATTTT
abundance: -
d_gene: -
v_gene: TRBV19
j_gene: TRBJ1-5

CDR3aa: CASSATGYNQPQHF
CDR3nt: TGTGCCAGTAGTGCCACAGGCTACAATCAGCCCCAGCATTTT
abundance: -
d_gene: -
v_gene: TRBV19
j_gene: TRBJ1-5

CDR3aa: CASSFQPGDPNTGELFF
CDR3nt: TGTGCCAGCAGTTTCCAGCCAGGGGACCCGAACACCGGGGAGCTGTTTTTT
abundance: -
d_gene: -
v_gene: TRBV27
j_gene: TRBJ2-2

CDR3aa: CASRTGVSYNEQFF
CDR3nt: TGCGCCAGCAGGACGGGGGTCTCCTACAATGAGCAGTTCTTC
abundance: few
d_gene: -
v_gene: TRBV5-1
j_gene: TRBJ2-1

CDR3aa: CASSTEMNTEAFF
CDR3nt: TGTGCCAGTAGCACGGAGATGAACACTGAAGCTTTCTTT
abundance: -
d_gene: -
v_gene: TRBV19
j_gene: TRBJ1-1

CDR3aa: CASSEGPSSSYEQYF
CDR3nt: TGTGCCAGCAGTGAAGGCCCATCGAGCTCCTACGAGCAGTACTTC
abundance: -
d_gene: -
v_gene: TRBV6-1
j_gene: TRBJ2-7

CDR3aa: CASGSGGQETQYF
CDR3nt: TGTGCCAGCGGGTCAGGGGGGCAGGAGACCCAGTACTTC
abundance: few
d_gene: -
v_gene: TRBV11-2
j_gene: TRBJ2-5

CDR3aa: CASTTRDPNQPQHF
CDR3nt: TGTGCCAGCACCACCAGGGATCCCAATCAGCCCCAGCATTTT
abundance: -
d_gene: -
v_gene: TRBV7-8
j_gene: TRBJ1-5

CDR3aa: CASSSYRGVPYEQYF
CDR3nt: TGTGCCAGCAGCTCATACAGGGGGGTACCCTACGAGCAGTACTTC
abundance: once
d_gene: TRBD1
v_gene: TRBV7-9
j_gene: TRBJ2-7

CDR3aa: CASSHLSGSYNEQFF
CDR3nt: TGCGCCAGCAGCCACCTTAGCGGGAGCTACAATGAGCAGTTCTTC
abundance: -
d_gene: TRBD2
v_gene: TRBV4-1
j_gene: TRBJ2-1

CDR3aa: CASSQDRLARNIYNEQFF
CDR3nt: TGCGCCAGCAGCCAAGATAGACTAGCGAGAAATATTTACAATGAGCAGTTCTTC
abundance: once
d_gene: TRBD2
v_gene: TRBV4-1
j_gene: TRBJ2-1

CDR3aa: CASSFLRWDTEAFF
CDR3nt: TGTGCCAGCAGCTTCTTGCGGTGGGACACTGAAGCTTTCTTT
abundance: once
d_gene: -
v_gene: TRBV5-1
j_gene: TRBJ1-1

CDR3aa: CASSDGSTFTYEQYF
CDR3nt: TGTGCCAGCAGTGATGGTTCGACTTTTACCTACGAGCAGTACTTC
abundance: -
d_gene: -
v_gene: TRBV6-1
j_gene: TRBJ2-7

CDR3aa: CASSLVTSGNFGEQFF
CDR3nt: TGTGCCAGCAGCTTGGTGACTAGCGGGAATTTCGGTGAGCAGTTCTTC
abundance: -
d_gene: TRBD2
v_gene: TRBV5-8
j_gene: TRBJ2-1

CDR3aa: CSVEDGAYGYTF
CDR3nt: TGCAGCGTTGAAGACGGAGCCTATGGCTACACCTTC
abundance: few
d_gene: -
v_gene: TRBV29-1
j_gene: TRBJ1-2

CDR3aa: CASSPTRYTEAFF
CDR3nt: TGTGCCAGCAGCCCGACAAGATACACTGAAGCTTTCTTT
abundance: -
d_gene: -
v_gene: TRBV13
j_gene: TRBJ1-1

CDR3aa: CASSPQSGLGGTEAFF
CDR3nt: TGTGCCAGCAGCCCACAGTCGGGCCTGGGAGGCACTGAAGCTTTCTTT
abundance: -
d_gene: -
v_gene: TRBV7-3
j_gene: TRBJ1-1

CDR3aa: CASSSLGGDYTEAFF
CDR3nt: TGCGCCAGCAGCTCCTTAGGGGGCGATTACACTGAAGCTTTCTTT
abundance: -
d_gene: TRBD1
v_gene: TRBV5-1
j_gene: TRBJ1-1

CDR3aa: CASSLTVGTEAFF
CDR3nt: TGTGCCAGCAGTTTGACAGTGGGCACTGAAGCTTTCTTT
abundance: -
d_gene: -
v_gene: TRBV6-5
j_gene: TRBJ1-1

CDR3aa: CASSYSKTGDSYEQYF
CDR3nt: TGTGCCAGCAGTTACTCAAAGACAGGGGATTCCTACGAGCAGTACTTC
abundance: -
d_gene: TRBD1
v_gene: TRBV6-5
j_gene: TRBJ2-7

CDR3aa: CASSPGLETPWDF
CDR3nt: TGTGCCAGCTCACCAGGACTGGAAACACCATGGGATTTT
abundance: few
d_gene: -
v_gene: TRBV18
j_gene: TRBJ1-3

CDR3aa: CASRGSTGGYTF
CDR3nt: TGTGCCAGCAGAGGATCAACGGGGGGCTACACCTTC
abundance: -
d_gene: -
v_gene: TRBV9
j_gene: TRBJ1-2

CDR3aa: CASLSSSYEQYF
CDR3nt: TGTGCCAGCCTCTCCTCTTCCTACGAGCAGTACTTC
abundance: -
d_gene: -
v_gene: TRBV7-6
j_gene: TRBJ2-7

CDR3aa: CASSQAPQLYGYTF
CDR3nt: TGCGCCAGCAGCCAAGCGCCTCAGTTATATGGCTACACCTTC
abundance: -
d_gene: -
v_gene: TRBV4-1
j_gene: TRBJ1-2

CDR3aa: CSVVLAGGREQYF
CDR3nt: TGCAGCGTTGTACTAGCGGGAGGTCGGGAGCAGTACTTC
abundance: -
d_gene: TRBD2
v_gene: TRBV29-1
j_gene: TRBJ2-7

CDR3aa: CASSFRGGWTEAFF
CDR3nt: TGCGCCAGCAGCTTTAGGGGTGGGTGGACTGAAGCTTTCTTT
abundance: -
d_gene: -
v_gene: TRBV5-1
j_gene: TRBJ1-1

CDR3aa: CASSERHVSGYTF
CDR3nt: TGTGCCAGCAGTGAAAGACACGTTTCGGGCTACACCTTC
abundance: -
d_gene: -
v_gene: TRBV6-1
j_gene: TRBJ1-2

CDR3aa: CASSIGLAGTWNGEQFF
CDR3nt: TGTGCCAGCAGTATCGGACTAGCGGGAACCTGGAATGGTGAGCAGTTCTTC
abundance: -
d_gene: TRBD2
v_gene: TRBV2
j_gene: TRBJ2-1

CDR3aa: CASSPTGRARRTGELFF
CDR3nt: TGTGCCAGCAGCCCGACGGGAAGGGCGCGCCGCACCGGGGAGCTGTTTTTT
abundance: -
d_gene: -
v_gene: TRBV7-3
j_gene: TRBJ2-2

CDR3aa: CSVYTGYGYTF
CDR3nt: TGCAGCGTCTATACAGGGTATGGCTACACCTTC
abundance: -
d_gene: -
v_gene: TRBV29-1
j_gene: TRBJ1-2

CDR3aa: CASSLVAGETEQFF
CDR3nt: TGCGCCAGCAGCTTGGTGGCGGGAGAAACTGAGCAGTTCTTC
abundance: few
d_gene: TRBD2
v_gene: TRBV5-1
j_gene: TRBJ2-1

CDR3aa: CASSFSGKYNEQFF
CDR3nt: TGTGCCAGCAGCTTTTCAGGGAAGTACAATGAGCAGTTCTTC
abundance: -
d_gene: -
v_gene: TRBV7-6
j_gene: TRBJ2-1

CDR3aa: CSVPGTGGYGYTF
CDR3nt: TGCAGCGTACCCGGGACAGGGGGCTATGGCTACACCTTC
abundance: few
d_gene: TRBD1
v_gene: TRBV29-1
j_gene: TRBJ1-2

CDR3aa: CASSSQETQYF
CDR3nt: TGTGCCAGCAGCTCTCAAGAGACCCAGTACTTC
abundance: -
d_gene: -
v_gene: TRBV7-2
j_gene: TRBJ2-5

CDR3aa: CASSASGLAGGFTGELFF
CDR3nt: TGTGCCAGCAGCGCTTCGGGACTAGCGGGAGGTTTCACCGGGGAGCTGTTTTTT
abundance: -
d_gene: TRBD2
v_gene: TRBV9
j_gene: TRBJ2-2

CDR3aa: CASSYRGRRDEKLFF
CDR3nt: TGTGCCAGCAGCTACAGGGGGCGCCGGGATGAAAAACTGTTTTTT
abundance: -
d_gene: TRBD1
v_gene: TRBV27
j_gene: TRBJ1-4

CDR3aa: CATSREGTGVETQYF
CDR3nt: TGTGCCACCAGCAGAGAAGGGACGGGAGTAGAGACCCAGTACTTC
abundance: -
d_gene: -
v_gene: TRBV15
j_gene: TRBJ2-5

CDR3aa: CAGGRGDQPQHF
CDR3nt: TGTGCCGGGGGACGGGGGGATCAGCCCCAGCATTTT
abundance: -
d_gene: -
v_gene: TRBV30
j_gene: TRBJ1-5

CDR3aa: CASSLLGADWEQYF
CDR3nt: TGTGCCAGCAGCTTACTTGGGGCTGATTGGGAGCAGTACTTC
abundance: -
d_gene: -
v_gene: TRBV11-2
j_gene: TRBJ2-7

CDR3aa: CASSMESYEQYF
CDR3nt: TGTGCCAGTAGTATGGAGTCTTACGAGCAGTACTTC
abundance: -
d_gene: -
v_gene: TRBV19
j_gene: TRBJ2-7

CDR3aa: CASSDSTNSPLHF
CDR3nt: TGTGCCAGCAGTGACTCGACAAATTCACCCCTCCACTTT
abundance: -
d_gene: -
v_gene: TRBV6-4
j_gene: TRBJ1-6

CDR3aa: CASSGGRVDEQFF
CDR3nt: TGTGCCAGCAGTGGCGGGAGAGTCGATGAGCAGTTCTTC
abundance: -
d_gene: TRBD2
v_gene: TRBV25-1
j_gene: TRBJ2-1

CDR3aa: CSAQGGVYNEQFF
CDR3nt: TGCAGCGCACAGGGGGGAGTCTACAATGAGCAGTTCTTC
abundance: -
d_gene: TRBD1
v_gene: TRBV29-1
j_gene: TRBJ2-1

CDR3aa: CASSPERTSAYNEQFF
CDR3nt: TGTGCCAGCTCACCAGAGAGGACTAGCGCCTACAATGAGCAGTTCTTC
abundance: -
d_gene: TRBD2
v_gene: TRBV18
j_gene: TRBJ2-1

CDR3aa: CASSQLAGVQEQYF
CDR3nt: TGTGCCAGCAGTCAGCTAGCGGGAGTGCAAGAGCAGTACTTC
abundance: -
d_gene: TRBD2
v_gene: TRBV6-5
j_gene: TRBJ2-7